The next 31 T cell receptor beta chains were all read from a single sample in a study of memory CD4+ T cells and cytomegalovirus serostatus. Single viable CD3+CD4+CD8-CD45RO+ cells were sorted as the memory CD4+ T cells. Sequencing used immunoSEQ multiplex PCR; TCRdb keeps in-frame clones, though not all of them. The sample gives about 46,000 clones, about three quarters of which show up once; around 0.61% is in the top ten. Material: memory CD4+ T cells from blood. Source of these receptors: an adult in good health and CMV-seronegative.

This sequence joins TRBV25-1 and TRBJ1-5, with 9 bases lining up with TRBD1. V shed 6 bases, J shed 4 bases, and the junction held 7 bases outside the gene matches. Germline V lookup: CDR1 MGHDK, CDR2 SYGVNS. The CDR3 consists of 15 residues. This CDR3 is CASRQSGTGNQPQHF. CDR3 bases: TGTGCCAGCAGACAATCCGGGACAGGGAATCAGCCCCAGCATTTT.

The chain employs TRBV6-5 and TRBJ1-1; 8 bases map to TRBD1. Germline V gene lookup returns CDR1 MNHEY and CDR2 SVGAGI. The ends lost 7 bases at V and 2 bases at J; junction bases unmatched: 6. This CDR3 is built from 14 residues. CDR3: CASKRTGINTEAFF. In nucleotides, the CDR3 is TGTGCCAGCAAACGGACAGGGATAAACACTGAAGCTTTCTTT.

The CDR3 DNA is TGTGCCTGGAGTGTAAAGGGAGCTCCGTACTTC. This encodes CAWSVKGAPYF. The V call is TRBV30, the J call TRBJ2-7, with TRBD2 as a possible D gene (5 bases). The CDR3 length is 11 residues. CDR1 and CDR2 (germline): GTSNPN, SVGIG (reference sequence). The V end lost 0 bases, the J end lost 12 bases, and 12 bases lay between the germline ends.

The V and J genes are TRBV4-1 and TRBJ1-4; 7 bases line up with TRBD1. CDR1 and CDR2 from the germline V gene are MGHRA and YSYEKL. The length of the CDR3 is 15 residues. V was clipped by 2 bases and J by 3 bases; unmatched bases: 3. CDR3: CASSQIQGSNEKLFF. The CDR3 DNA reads TGCGCCAGCAGCCAAATACAGGGGTCTAATGAAAAACTGTTTTTT.

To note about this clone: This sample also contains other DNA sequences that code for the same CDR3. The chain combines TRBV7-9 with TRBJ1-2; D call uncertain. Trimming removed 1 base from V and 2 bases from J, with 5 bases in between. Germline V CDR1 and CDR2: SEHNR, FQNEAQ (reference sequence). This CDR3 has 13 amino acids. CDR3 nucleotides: TGTGCCAGCAGCTTAGACTCGAACTATGGCTACACCTTC. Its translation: CASSLDSNYGYTF.

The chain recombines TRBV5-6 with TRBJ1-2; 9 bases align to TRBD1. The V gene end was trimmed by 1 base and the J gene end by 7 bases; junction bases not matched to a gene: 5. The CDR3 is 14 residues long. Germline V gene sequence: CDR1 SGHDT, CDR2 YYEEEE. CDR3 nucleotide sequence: TGTGCCAGCAGCTTGATGGGACAGGGTCCTGGCTACACCTTC. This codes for CASSLMGQGPGYTF. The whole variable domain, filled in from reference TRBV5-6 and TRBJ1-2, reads DAGVTQSPTHLIKTRGQQVTLRCSPKSGHDTVSWYQQALGQGPQFIFQYYEEEERQRGNFPDRFSGHQFPNYSSELNVNALLLGDSALYLCASSLMGQGPGYTFGSGTRLTVV.

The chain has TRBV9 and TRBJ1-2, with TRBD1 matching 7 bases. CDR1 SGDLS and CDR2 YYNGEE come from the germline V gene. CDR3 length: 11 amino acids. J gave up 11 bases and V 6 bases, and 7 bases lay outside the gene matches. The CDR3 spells CASTREGAYTF. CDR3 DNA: TGTGCCAGCACCCGCGAGGGGGCGTACACCTTC.

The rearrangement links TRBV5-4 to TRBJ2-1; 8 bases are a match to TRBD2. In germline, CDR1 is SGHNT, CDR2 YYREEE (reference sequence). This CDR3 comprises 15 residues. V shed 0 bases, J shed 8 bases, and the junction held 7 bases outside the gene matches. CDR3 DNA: TGTGCCAGCAGCTTGGCGGGGGGGGCTTCGGATGAGCAGTTCTTC. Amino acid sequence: CASSLAGGASDEQFF.

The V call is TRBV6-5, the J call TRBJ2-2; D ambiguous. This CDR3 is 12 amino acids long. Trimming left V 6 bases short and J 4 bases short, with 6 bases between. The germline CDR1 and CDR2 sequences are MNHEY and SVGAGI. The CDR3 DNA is TGTGCCAGCAGAATACCCACCGGGGAGCTGTTTTTT. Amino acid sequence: CASRIPTGELFF.

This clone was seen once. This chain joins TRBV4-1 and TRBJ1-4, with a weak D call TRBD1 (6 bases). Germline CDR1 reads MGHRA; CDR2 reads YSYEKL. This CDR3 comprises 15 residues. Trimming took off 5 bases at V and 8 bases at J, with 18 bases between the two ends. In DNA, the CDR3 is TGCGCCAGCAGCAAGACGGAGACAGGATTCGAAAAACTGTTTTTT. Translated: CASSKTETGFEKLFF.

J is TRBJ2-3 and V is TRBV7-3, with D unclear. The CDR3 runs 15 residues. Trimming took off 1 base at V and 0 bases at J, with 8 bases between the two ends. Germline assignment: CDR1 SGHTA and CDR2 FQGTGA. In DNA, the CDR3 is TGTGCCAGCAGCTTAAGTGGCCTAAGCACAGATACGCAGTATTTT. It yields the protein CASSLSGLSTDTQYF.

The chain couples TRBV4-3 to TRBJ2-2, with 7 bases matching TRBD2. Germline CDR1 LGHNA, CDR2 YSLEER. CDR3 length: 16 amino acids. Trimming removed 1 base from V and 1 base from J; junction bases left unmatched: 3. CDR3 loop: CASSQGPSGNTGELFF. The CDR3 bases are TGCGCCAGCAGCCAAGGGCCTAGCGGGAACACCGGGGAGCTGTTTTTT.

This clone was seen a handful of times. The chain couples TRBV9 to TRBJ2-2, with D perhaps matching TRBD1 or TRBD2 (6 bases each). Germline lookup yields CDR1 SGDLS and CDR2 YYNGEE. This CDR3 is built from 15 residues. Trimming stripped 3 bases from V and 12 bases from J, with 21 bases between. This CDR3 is CASSGGGSAGLKLFF. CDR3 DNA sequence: TGTGCCAGCAGCGGAGGGGGGTCGGCAGGGTTGAAGCTGTTTTTT.

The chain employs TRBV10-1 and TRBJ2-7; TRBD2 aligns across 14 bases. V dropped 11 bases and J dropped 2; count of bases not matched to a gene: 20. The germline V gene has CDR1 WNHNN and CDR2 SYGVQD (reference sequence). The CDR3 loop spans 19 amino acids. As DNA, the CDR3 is TGCGCCGGCGCTCGGACTAGCGGGAGGAAAGCGGAAATCGCCTACGAGCAGTACTTC. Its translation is CAGARTSGRKAEIAYEQYF.

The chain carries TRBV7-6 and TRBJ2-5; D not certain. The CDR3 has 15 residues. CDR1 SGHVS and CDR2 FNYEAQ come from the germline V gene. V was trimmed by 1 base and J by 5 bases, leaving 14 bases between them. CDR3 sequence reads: CASSLGGGLTETQYF. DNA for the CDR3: TGTGCCAGCAGCTTAGGTGGTGGGCTCACGGAGACCCAGTACTTC.

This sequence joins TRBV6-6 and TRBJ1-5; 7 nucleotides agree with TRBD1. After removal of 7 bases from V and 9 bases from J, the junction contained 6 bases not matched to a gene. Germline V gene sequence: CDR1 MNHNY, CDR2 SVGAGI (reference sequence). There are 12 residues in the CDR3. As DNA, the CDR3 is TGTGCCAGCAACAACGACAGGGCGCCCCAGCATTTT. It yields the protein CASNNDRAPQHF.

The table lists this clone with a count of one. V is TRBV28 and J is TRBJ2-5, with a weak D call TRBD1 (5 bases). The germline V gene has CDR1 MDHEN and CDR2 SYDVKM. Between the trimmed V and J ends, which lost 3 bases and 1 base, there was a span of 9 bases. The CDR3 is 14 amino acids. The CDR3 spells CASSFTGTQETQYF. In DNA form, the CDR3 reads TGTGCCAGCAGTTTTACAGGCACCCAAGAGACCCAGTACTTC.

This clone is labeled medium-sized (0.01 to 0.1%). CDR3 sequence: CASSVAAQGSPYGYTF. The CDR3 coding sequence is TGTGCCAGCAGCGTAGCTGCGCAGGGGTCCCCCTATGGCTACACCTTC. This chain uses TRBV9 with TRBJ1-2, with D maybe TRBD1 (6 bases). V lost 0 bases and J 4 bases, leaving 16 bases between the germline ends. The CDR3 covers 16 residues. Germline-derived CDR1 and CDR2 are SGDLS and YYNGEE. Drawing the rest from reference TRBV9 and TRBJ1-2, the complete variable domain is DSGVTQTPKHLITATGQRVTLRCSPRSGDLSVYWYQQSLDQGLQFLIQYYNGEERAKGNILERFSAQQFPDLHSELNLSSLELGDSALYFCASSVAAQGSPYGYTFGSGTRLTVV.

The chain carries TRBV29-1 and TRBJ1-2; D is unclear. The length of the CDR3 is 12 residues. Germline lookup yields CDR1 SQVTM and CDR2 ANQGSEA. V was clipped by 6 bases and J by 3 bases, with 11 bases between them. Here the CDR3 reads CSVDRTDYGYTF. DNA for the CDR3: TGCAGCGTAGATCGGACGGACTATGGCTACACCTTC.

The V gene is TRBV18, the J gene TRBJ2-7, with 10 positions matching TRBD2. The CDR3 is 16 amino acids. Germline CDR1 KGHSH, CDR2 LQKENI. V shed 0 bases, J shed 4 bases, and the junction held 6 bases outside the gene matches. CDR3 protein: CASSPPVSGGAYEQYF. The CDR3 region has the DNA TGTGCCAGCTCACCACCGGTGAGCGGGGGGGCGTACGAGCAGTACTTC.

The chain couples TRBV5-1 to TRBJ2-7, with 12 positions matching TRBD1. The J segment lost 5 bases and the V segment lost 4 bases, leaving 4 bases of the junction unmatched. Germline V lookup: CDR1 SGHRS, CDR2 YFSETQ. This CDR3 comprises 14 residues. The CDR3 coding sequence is TGCGCCAGCAGCCCGGGACAGGGGGCCCACGAGCAGTACTTC. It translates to CASSPGQGAHEQYF.

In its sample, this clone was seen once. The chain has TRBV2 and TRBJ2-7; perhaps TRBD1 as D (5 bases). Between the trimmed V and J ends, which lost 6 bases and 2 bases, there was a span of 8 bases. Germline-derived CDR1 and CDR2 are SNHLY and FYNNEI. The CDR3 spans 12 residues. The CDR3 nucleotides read TGTGCCAGCAGGAGCAGGGCCTACGAGCAGTACTTC. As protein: CASRSRAYEQYF.

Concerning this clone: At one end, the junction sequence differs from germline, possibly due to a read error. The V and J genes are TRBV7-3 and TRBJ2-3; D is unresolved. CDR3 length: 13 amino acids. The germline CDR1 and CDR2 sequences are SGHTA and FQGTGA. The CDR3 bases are TGTGCCAGCACCTTACGGAGAGGAGATACGCAGTATTTT. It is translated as CASTLRRGDTQYF. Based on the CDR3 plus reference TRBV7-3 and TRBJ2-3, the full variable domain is GAGVSQTPSNKVTEKGKYVELRCDPISGHTALYWYRQSLGQGPEFLIYFQGTGAADDSGLPNDRFFAVRPEGSVSTLKIQRTERGDSAVYLCASTLRRGDTQYFGPGTRLTVL.

The CDR3: CASSEFGQATEAFF. The DNA for the CDR3 is TGTGCCAGCAGTGAATTCGGGCAGGCCACTGAAGCTTTCTTT. J is TRBJ1-1 and V is TRBV25-1; no reliable D call. V lost 1 base to trimming and J lost 4 bases, with 10 bases between them. The length of the CDR3 is 14 residues. Germline CDR1 and CDR2: MGHDK and SYGVNS.

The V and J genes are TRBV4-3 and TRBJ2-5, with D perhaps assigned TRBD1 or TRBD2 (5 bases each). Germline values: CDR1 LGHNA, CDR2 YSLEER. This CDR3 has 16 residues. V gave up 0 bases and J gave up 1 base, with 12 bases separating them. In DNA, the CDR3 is TGCGCCAGCAGCCAAGATGTGGGGACGGTCCAAGAGACCCAGTACTTC. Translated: CASSQDVGTVQETQYF.

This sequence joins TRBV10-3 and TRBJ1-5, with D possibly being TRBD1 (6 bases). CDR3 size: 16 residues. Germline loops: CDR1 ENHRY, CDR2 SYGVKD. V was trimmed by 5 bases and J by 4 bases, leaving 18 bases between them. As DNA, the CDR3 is TGTGCCATCAGTCCCACCAGGGGACAAAAGAATCAGCCCCAGCATTTT. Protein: CAISPTRGQKNQPQHF.

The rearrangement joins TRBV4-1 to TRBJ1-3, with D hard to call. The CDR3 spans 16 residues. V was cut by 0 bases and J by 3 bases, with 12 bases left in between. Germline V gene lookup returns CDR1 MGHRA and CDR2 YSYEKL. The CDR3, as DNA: TGCGCCAGCAGCCAAGAGGGAACGGCGGGTGGAAACACCATATATTTT. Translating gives CASSQEGTAGGNTIYF.

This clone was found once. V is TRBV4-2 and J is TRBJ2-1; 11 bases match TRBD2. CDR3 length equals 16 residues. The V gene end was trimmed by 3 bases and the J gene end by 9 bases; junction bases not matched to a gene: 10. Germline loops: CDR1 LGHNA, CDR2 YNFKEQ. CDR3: CASSQGNSGGATEQFF. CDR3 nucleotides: TGTGCCAGCAGCCAGGGAAATAGCGGGGGGGCGACTGAGCAGTTCTTC.

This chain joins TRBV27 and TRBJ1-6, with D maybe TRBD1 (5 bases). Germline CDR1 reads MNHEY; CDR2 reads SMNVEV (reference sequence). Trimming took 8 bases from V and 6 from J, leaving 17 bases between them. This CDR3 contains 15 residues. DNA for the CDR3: TGTGCCAGCTGTTACATCCGGGACGGTAATTCACCCCTCCACTTT. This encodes CASCYIRDGNSPLHF.

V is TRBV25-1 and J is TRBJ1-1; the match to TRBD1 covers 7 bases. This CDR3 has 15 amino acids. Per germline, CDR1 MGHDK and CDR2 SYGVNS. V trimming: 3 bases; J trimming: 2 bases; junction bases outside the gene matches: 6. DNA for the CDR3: TGTGCCAGCAGTGACCCCCAGGGGGGAAACACTGAAGCTTTCTTT. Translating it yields CASSDPQGGNTEAFF.

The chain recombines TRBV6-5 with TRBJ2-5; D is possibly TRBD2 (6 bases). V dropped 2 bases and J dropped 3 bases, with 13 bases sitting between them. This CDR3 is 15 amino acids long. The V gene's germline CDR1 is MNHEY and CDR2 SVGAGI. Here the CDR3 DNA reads TGTGCCAGCAGTTACGCCGGGAGCTTAAAAGAGACCCAGTACTTC. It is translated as CASSYAGSLKETQYF.